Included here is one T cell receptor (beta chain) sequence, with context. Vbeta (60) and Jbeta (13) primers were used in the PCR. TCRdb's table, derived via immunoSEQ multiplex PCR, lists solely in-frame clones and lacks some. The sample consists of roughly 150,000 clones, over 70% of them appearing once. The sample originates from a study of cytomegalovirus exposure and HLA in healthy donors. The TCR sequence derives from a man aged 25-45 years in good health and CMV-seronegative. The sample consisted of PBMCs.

The CDR3 is CAWRGGAVPGELFF. DNA for the CDR3: TGTGCCTGGAGAGGGGGGGCGGTTCCCGGGGAGCTGTTTTTT. The V call is TRBV30, the J call TRBJ2-2; possible D gene TRBD2, 7 bases. There are 14 residues in the CDR3. Germline V CDR1 and CDR2: GTSNPN, SVGIG (reference sequence). V was cut by 3 bases and J by 6 bases, with 14 bases left in between.